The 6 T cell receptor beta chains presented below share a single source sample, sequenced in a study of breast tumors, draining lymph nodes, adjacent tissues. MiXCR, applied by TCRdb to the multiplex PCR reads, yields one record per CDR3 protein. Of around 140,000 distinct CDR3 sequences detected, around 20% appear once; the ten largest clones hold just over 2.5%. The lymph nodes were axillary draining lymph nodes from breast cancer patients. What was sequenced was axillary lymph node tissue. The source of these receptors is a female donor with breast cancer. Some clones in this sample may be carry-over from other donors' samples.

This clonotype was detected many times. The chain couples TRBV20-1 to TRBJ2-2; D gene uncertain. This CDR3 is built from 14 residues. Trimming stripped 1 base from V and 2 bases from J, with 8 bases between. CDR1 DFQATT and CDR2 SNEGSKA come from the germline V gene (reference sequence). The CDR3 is CSARVRENTGELFF. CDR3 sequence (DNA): TGCAGTGCTAGAGTTAGAGAAAACACCGGGGAGCTGTTTTTT.

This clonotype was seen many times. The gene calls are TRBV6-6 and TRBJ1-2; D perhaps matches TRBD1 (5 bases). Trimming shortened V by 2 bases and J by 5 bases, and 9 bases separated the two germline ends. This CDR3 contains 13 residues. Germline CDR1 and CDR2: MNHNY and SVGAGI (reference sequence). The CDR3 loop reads CASSYGSGYGYTF. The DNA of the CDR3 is TGTGCCAGCAGTTACGGATCAGGGTATGGCTACACCTTC.

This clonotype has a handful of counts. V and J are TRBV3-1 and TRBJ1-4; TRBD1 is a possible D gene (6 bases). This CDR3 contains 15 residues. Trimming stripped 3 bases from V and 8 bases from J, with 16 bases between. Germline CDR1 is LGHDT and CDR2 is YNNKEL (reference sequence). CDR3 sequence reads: CASSQEGGPLEKLFF. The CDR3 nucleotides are TGTGCCAGCAGCCAGGAAGGGGGACCCTTAGAAAAACTGTTTTTT.

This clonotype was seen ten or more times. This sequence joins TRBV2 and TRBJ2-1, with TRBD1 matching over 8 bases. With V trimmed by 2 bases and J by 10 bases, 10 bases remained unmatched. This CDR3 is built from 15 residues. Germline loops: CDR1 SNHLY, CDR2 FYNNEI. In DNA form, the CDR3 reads TGTGCCAGCAGTGAAAGGCAGGGGGCAAGGGGGGAGCAGTTCTTC. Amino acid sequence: CASSERQGARGEQFF.

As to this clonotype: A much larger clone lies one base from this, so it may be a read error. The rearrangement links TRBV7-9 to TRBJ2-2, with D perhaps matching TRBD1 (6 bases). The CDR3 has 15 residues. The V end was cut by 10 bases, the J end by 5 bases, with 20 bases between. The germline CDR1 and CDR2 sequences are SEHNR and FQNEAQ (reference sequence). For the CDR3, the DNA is TGTGCCATCAATCCGGACAGAACACTGACCGGGGAGCTGTTTTTT. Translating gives CAINPDRTLTGELFF.

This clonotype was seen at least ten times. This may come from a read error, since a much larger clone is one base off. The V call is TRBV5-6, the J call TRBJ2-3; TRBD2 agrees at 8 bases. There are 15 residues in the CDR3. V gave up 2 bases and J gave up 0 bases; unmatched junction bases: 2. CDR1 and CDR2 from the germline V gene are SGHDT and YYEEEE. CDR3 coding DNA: TGTGCCAGCAGCTTAACGGGAGGGAGCACAGATACGCAGTATTTT. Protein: CASSLTGGSTDTQYF. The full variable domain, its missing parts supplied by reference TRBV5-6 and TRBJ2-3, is DAGVTQSPTHLIKTRGQQVTLRCSPKSGHDTVSWYQQALGQGPQFIFQYYEEEERQRGNFPDRFSGHQFPNYSSELNVNALLLGDSALYLCASSLTGGSTDTQYFGPGTRLTVL.